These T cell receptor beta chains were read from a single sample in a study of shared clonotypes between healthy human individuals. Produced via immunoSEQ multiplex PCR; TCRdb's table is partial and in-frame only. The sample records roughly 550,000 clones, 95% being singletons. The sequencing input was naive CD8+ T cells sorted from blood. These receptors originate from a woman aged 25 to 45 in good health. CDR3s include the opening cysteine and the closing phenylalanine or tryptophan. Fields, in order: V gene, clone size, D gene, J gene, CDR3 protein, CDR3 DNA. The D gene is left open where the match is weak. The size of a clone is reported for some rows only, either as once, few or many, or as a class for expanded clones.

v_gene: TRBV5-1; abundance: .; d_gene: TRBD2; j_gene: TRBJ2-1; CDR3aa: CASSLQALLAGSYNEQFF; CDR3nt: TGCGCCAGCAGCTTACAGGCCCTTCTAGCGGGATCCTACAATGAGCAGTTCTTC
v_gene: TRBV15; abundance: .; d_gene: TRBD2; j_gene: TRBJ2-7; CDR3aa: CATSRELGGRRITARF; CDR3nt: TGTGCCACCAGCAGAGAGTTAGGCGGGAGGCGCATTACGGCCCGCTTC
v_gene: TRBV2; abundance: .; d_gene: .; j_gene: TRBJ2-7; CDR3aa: CASGMLGGASYEQYF; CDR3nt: TGTGCCAGCGGAATGTTAGGCGGAGCCAGCTACGAGCAGTACTTC
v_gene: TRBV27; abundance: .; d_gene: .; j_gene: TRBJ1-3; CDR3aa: CASSSGNTIYF; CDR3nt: TGTGCCAGCAGCTCTGGAAACACCATATATTTT
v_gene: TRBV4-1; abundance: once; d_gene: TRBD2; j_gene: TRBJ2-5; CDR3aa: CASSRPGLEVETQYF; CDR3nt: TGCGCCAGCAGCCGTCCGGGACTAGAAGTAGAGACCCAGTACTTC
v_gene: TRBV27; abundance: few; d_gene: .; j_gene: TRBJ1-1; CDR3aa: CASSLWQEVGEAFF; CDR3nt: TGTGCCAGCAGTTTATGGCAGGAGGTGGGTGAAGCTTTCTTT
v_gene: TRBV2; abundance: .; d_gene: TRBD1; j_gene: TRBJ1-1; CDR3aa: CASRQGASTEAFF; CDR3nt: TGTGCCAGCAGACAGGGGGCGAGCACTGAAGCTTTCTTT
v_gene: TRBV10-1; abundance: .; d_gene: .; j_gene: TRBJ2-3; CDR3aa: CASSEGTPGHYTDTQYF; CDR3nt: TGCGCCAGCAGTGAGGGTACTCCGGGACATTACACAGATACGCAGTATTTT
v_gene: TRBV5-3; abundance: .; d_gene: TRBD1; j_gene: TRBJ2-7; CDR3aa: CARSLTETGVISLSYEQYF; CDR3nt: TGTGCCAGAAGCTTAACCGAGACAGGGGTAATTTCCCTCTCCTACGAGCAGTACTTC
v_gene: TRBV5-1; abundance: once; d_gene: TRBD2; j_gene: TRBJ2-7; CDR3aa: CASASSGSHEQYF; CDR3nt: TGCGCCAGCGCATCTAGCGGGAGCCACGAGCAGTACTTC
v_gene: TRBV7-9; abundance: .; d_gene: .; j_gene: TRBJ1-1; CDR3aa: CASSKVLTEAFF; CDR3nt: TGTGCCAGCAGCAAGGTCCTCACTGAAGCTTTCTTT
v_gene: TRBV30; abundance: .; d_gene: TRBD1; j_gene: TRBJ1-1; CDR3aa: CAWRGDSKVEAFF; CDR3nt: TGTGCCTGGAGAGGGGACAGTAAAGTTGAAGCTTTCTTT
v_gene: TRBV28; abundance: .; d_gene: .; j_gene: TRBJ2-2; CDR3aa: CASSLSSRNTGELFF; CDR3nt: TGTGCCAGCAGTTTATCTAGCAGAAACACCGGGGAGCTGTTTTTT
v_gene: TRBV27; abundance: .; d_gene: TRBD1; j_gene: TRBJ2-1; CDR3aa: CASSPPGTDYNEQFF; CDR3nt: TGTGCCAGCAGTCCGCCCGGGACAGACTACAATGAGCAGTTCTTC
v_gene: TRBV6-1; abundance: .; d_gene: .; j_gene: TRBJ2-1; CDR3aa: CASSEPAFSYNEQFF; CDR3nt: TGTGCCAGCAGTGAACCTGCGTTCTCCTACAATGAGCAGTTCTTC
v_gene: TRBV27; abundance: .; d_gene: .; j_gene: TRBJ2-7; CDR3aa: CASGSHEQYF; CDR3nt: TGTGCCAGCGGGAGCCACGAGCAGTACTTC
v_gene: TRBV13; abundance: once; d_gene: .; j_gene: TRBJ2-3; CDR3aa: CASSLGIPVDTQYF; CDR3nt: TGTGCCAGCAGCCTCGGGATTCCGGTTGATACGCAGTATTTT
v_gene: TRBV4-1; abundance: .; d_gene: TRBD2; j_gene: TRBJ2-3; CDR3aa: CASSFKGEREVPDTQYF; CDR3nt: TGCGCCAGCAGCTTTAAAGGGGAGCGGGAGGTCCCAGATACGCAGTATTTT
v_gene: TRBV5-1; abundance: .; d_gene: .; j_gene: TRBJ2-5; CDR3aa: CASSLGFHETQYF; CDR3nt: TGCGCCAGCAGCTTGGGCTTCCACGAGACCCAGTACTTC
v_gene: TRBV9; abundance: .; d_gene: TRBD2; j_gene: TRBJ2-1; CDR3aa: CASTSGSDNEQFF; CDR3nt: TGTGCCAGTACTAGCGGGAGTGACAATGAGCAGTTCTTC
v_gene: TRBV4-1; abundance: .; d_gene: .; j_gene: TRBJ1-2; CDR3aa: CASSQGGLANYGYTF; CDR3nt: TGCGCCAGCAGCCAAGGGGGCCTCGCTAACTATGGCTACACCTTC
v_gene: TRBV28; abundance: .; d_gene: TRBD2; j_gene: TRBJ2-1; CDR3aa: CASSFAGGPGYNEQFF; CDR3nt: TGTGCCAGCAGTTTCGCGGGAGGGCCGGGTTACAATGAGCAGTTCTTC
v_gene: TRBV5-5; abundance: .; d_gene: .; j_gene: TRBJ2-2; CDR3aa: CASSLYLGAGELFF; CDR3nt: TGTGCCAGCAGCTTATACTTAGGCGCCGGGGAGCTGTTTTTT
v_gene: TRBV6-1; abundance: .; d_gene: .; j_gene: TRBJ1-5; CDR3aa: CASSEFGGDSNQPQHF; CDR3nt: TGTGCCAGCAGTGAATTCGGCGGGGATAGCAATCAGCCCCAGCATTTT
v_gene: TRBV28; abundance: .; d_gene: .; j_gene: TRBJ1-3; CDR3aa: CASSLFSGNTIYF; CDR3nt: TGTGCCAGCAGTTTATTCTCTGGAAACACCATATATTTT
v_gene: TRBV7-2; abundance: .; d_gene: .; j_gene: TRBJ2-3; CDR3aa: CAAIRGGKTDTQYF; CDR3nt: TGTGCCGCCATCCGGGGCGGGAAGACAGATACGCAGTATTTT
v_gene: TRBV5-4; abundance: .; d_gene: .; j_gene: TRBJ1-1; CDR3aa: CASSFAGAEAFF; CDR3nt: TGTGCCAGCAGCTTTGCGGGAGCTGAAGCTTTCTTT
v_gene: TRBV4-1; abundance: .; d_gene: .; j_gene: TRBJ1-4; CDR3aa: CASSQDGYGLAINEKLFF; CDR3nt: TGCGCCAGCAGCCAAGATGGTTATGGGCTAGCAATTAATGAAAAACTGTTTTTT
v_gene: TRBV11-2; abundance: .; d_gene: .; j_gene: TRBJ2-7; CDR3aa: CASGLRGTITYEQYF; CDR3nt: TGTGCCAGCGGTCTTAGGGGCACGATAACCTACGAGCAGTACTTC
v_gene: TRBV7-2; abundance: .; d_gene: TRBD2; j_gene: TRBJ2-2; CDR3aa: CASRERGANTGELFF; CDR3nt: TGTGCCAGCAGGGAGCGGGGAGCGAACACCGGGGAGCTGTTTTTT
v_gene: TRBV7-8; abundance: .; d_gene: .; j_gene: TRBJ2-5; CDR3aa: CASSPRWSRLETQYF; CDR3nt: TGTGCCAGCAGCCCAAGGTGGAGTAGGTTGGAGACCCAGTACTTC
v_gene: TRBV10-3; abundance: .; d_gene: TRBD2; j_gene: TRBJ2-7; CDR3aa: CAISVQTSGTYEQYF; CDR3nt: TGTGCCATCAGTGTACAGACTAGCGGGACCTACGAGCAGTACTTC
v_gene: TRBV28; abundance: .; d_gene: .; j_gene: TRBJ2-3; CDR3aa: CASSLSGDTQYF; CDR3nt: TGTGCCAGCAGCCTATCCGGAGATACGCAGTATTTT
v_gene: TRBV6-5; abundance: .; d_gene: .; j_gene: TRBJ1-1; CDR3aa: CASSYGKATEAFF; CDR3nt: TGTGCCAGCAGTTACGGGAAGGCGACTGAAGCTTTCTTT
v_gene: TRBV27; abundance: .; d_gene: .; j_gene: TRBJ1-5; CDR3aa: CASSLSSNQPQHF; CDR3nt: TGTGCCAGCAGCCTCTCTAGCAATCAGCCCCAGCATTTT
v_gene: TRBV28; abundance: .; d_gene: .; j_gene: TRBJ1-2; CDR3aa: CASSLPGFREGYTF; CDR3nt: TGTGCCAGCAGCCTTCCGGGCTTTAGGGAAGGCTACACCTTC
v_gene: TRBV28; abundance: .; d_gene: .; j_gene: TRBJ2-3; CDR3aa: CASSSLPRDLDTQYF; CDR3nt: TGTGCCAGCAGTTCGCTCCCCAGGGACCTAGATACGCAGTATTTT
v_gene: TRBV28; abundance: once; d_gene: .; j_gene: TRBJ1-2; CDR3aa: CASRETDSPLGYTF; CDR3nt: TGTGCCAGCAGGGAGACGGACAGTCCTCTTGGCTACACCTTC
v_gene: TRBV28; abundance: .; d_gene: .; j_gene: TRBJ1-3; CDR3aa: CASKGRGGDRGSHGNTIYF; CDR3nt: TGTGCCAGCAAGGGGAGAGGAGGGGATCGAGGTTCTCATGGAAACACCATATATTTT
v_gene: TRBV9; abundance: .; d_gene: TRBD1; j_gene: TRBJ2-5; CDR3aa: CASSVENRGRETQYF; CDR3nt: TGTGCCAGCAGCGTAGAGAACAGGGGTCGAGAGACCCAGTACTTC
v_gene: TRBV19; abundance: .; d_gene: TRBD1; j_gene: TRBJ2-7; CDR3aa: CASSPGGQGNYEQYF; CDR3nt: TGTGCCAGTAGTCCAGGGGGACAGGGGAACTACGAGCAGTACTTC
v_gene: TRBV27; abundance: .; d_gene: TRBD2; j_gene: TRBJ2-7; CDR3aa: CASSLSAGGGYEQYF; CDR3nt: TGTGCCAGCAGTTTATCGGCGGGAGGGGGCTACGAGCAGTACTTC
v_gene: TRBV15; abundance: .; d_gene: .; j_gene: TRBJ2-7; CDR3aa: CATSRETNSYEQYF; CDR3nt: TGTGCCACCAGCAGAGAGACGAACTCCTACGAGCAGTACTTC